This T cell receptor beta chain stems from a study of T cell responses to AZD1222 COVID-19 vaccine. TCRdb's table, derived via immunoSEQ multiplex PCR, lists solely in-frame clones and lacks some. Among some 30,000 clones, more than 85% were seen once, and the ten largest hold roughly 44%. Germline CDR1 and CDR2: SEHNR and FQNEAQ (reference sequence). This CDR3 comprises 13 residues. Trimming left V 1 base short and J 6 bases short, with 7 bases between. This TCR was sampled from an adult in good health. This chain joins TRBV7-9 and TRBJ2-1; D gene unclear. This material consisted of peripheral blood, taken on day 0 of AZD1222 vaccination. CDR3 protein: CASSLGAGNEQFF. The CDR3 DNA sequence: TGTGCCAGCAGCTTAGGAGCCGGCAATGAGCAGTTCTTC.